The T cell receptor (beta chain) under discussion was sequenced for a study of T cell repertoires in cytomegalovirus infection. On the study more broadly: Signatures in public TCR beta sequences pointed to both CMV infection and matching HLA type. Study results and caveats: CMV-specific TCR beta clonotypes restricted by HLA-C dominated the ex vivo response. Cumulative public TCR beta family frequency identified CMV carriers with the relevant HLA.

Turning to this clonotype: Its antigen is as yet unknown.

Each CDR3 protein is one row after TCRdb ran MiXCR on the reads. The profile shows under 850,000 distinct CDR3 sequences, about a third of them singletons. This receptor was identified in a human donor in good health (CMV status not recorded). Some clones in this sample may be carry-over from other donors' samples. Sequencing was carried out using PBMCs.

The CDR3 is CSDRQGSNTEAFF. The CDR3 DNA reads as TGCAGCGATAGACAGGGTTCGAACACTGAAGCTTTCTTT. The chain recombines TRBV29-1 with TRBJ1-1; 7 nucleotides match TRBD1. The CDR3 is 13 amino acids. In germline, CDR1 is SQVTM, CDR2 ANQGSEA. V lost 7 bases and J lost 1; bases outside the gene matches: 6.